One and the same sample provided the 32 T cell receptor beta chains below, sequenced in a study of blood T cell repertoires in COVID-19. Clones were sequenced by immunoSEQ multiplex PCR, and TCRdb holds only the in-frame ones, with some missing. This sample has around 200,000 clones; approximately 90% occur once, and the top ten carry under 4%. The sample was PBMCs or T cells enriched from blood (not recorded which). These receptors were taken from a woman aged 40 to 50 with acute COVID-19.

The rearrangement uses TRBV4-1 and TRBJ1-2; D unresolved. CDR3 length: 13 amino acids. Trimming took 1 base from V and 4 from J, leaving 7 bases between them. Germline CDR1 and CDR2: MGHRA and YSYEKL. The DNA for the CDR3 is TGCGCCAGCAGCCAAGCGGACTTCTATGGCTACACCTTC. It is translated as CASSQADFYGYTF.

The chain combines TRBV7-3 with TRBJ1-1, with D perhaps matching TRBD1 (5 bases). V lost 5 bases and J 3 bases, leaving 16 bases between the germline ends. Per germline, CDR1 SGHTA and CDR2 FQGTGA. This CDR3 has 15 amino acids. This CDR3 reads CASSARPDRYTEAFF. CDR3 nucleotide sequence: TGTGCCAGCAGCGCGAGGCCCGACAGATACACTGAAGCTTTCTTT. Full variable domain (remainder filled in from reference TRBV7-3 and TRBJ1-1): GAGVSQTPSNKVTEKGKYVELRCDPISGHTALYWYRQSLGQGPEFLIYFQGTGAADDSGLPNDRFFAVRPEGSVSTLKIQRTERGDSAVYLCASSARPDRYTEAFFGQGTRLTVV.

This rearrangement joins TRBV15 to TRBJ2-1; D might be TRBD1 (6 bases). CDR3 length: 16 residues. With 1 base removed from V and 0 bases from J, the gap between germline ends came to 10 bases. CDR1 LNHNV and CDR2 YYDKDF come from the germline V gene (reference sequence). The CDR3 sequence: CATSRVTGSSYNEQFF. CDR3 nucleotide sequence: TGTGCCACCAGCAGAGTCACAGGGAGCTCCTACAATGAGCAGTTCTTC.

The chain recombines TRBV7-9 with TRBJ1-4; 8 nucleotides line up with TRBD1. Germline CDR1 is SEHNR and CDR2 is FQNEAQ (reference sequence). With V trimmed by 5 bases and J by 3 bases, 14 bases remained unmatched. The CDR3 is 18 amino acids. The CDR3 protein is CASSDGQGARGSNEKLFF. CDR3 DNA sequence: TGTGCCAGCAGCGACGGGCAGGGGGCTCGGGGGTCTAATGAAAAACTGTTTTTT.

The chain employs TRBV6-5 and TRBJ2-1; possibly TRBD2 for D (6 bases). The CDR3 consists of 14 residues. The germline CDR1 and CDR2 sequences are MNHEY and SVGAGI. With 7 bases removed from V and 7 bases from J, the gap between germline ends came to 17 bases. This CDR3 is CASIGGVRINEQFF. CDR3 DNA: TGTGCCAGCATTGGAGGGGTTCGTATTAATGAGCAGTTCTTC.

The J gene is TRBJ1-5, the V gene TRBV19; 8 positions agree with TRBD1. V gave up 4 bases and J gave up 0 bases; unmatched junction bases: 2. Germline V CDR1 and CDR2: LNHDA, SQIVND (reference sequence). This CDR3 is built from 15 residues. CDR3: CASSTTGASNQPQHF. CDR3 bases: TGTGCCAGTAGTACGACAGGGGCTAGCAATCAGCCCCAGCATTTT.

DNA for the CDR3: TGTGCCAGCAGTCTTTCGGGATCTGGGGCCAACGTCCTGACTTTC. Its translation is CASSLSGSGANVLTF. The chain couples TRBV7-9 to TRBJ2-6; D possibly corresponds to TRBD2 (5 bases). The CDR3 is 15 amino acids. Germline CDR1 SEHNR, CDR2 FQNEAQ (reference sequence). The V gene lost 6 bases and the J gene lost 1 base, with 10 bases spanning the gap.

The rearrangement links TRBV16 to TRBJ1-1; D not resolved. Trimming removed 2 bases from V and 0 bases from J, with 7 bases in between. The CDR3 sequence is 14 residues long. Per the germline V gene, CDR1 is KGHSY and CDR2 is FQNENV. The CDR3 sequence: CASSQGGLNTEAFF. CDR3 in DNA: TGTGCCAGCAGCCAAGGCGGCTTGAACACTGAAGCTTTCTTT.

The chain employs TRBV15 and TRBJ1-4; D unresolved. The germline V gene encodes CDR1 LNHNV and CDR2 YYDKDF (reference sequence). V lost 0 bases and J 1 base, leaving 12 bases between the germline ends. CDR3 length: 17 amino acids. In DNA, the CDR3 is TGTGCCACCAGCAGAGATGGTTTAAGGAGAACTAATGAAAAACTGTTTTTT. As protein: CATSRDGLRRTNEKLFF. Full variable domain (missing parts from reference TRBV15 and TRBJ1-4): DAMVIQNPRYQVTQFGKPVTLSCSQTLNHNVMYWYQQKSSQAPKLLFHYYDKDFNNEADTPDNFQSRRPNTSFCFLDIRSPGLGDTAMYLCATSRDGLRRTNEKLFFGSGTQLSVL.

On this clone itself: Additional DNA sequences in this sample encode the identical CDR3. This chain uses TRBV5-1 with TRBJ1-1, with D maybe TRBD1 (5 bases). CDR1 and CDR2 (germline): SGHRS, YFSETQ. V was trimmed by 1 base and J by 2 bases, leaving 9 bases between them. CDR3 size: 14 residues. CDR3 sequence (DNA): TGCGCCAGCAGCTTGACAGGTTTTAACACTGAAGCTTTCTTT. It is translated as CASSLTGFNTEAFF.

As for this clone: The junction departs from germline at one end; a sequencing error may be responsible. This chain joins TRBV11-2 and TRBJ2-1; possibly TRBD2 for D (6 bases). The germline V gene encodes CDR1 SGHAT and CDR2 FQNNGV. The CDR3 covers 17 residues. CDR3 DNA sequence: TGTGCCAGCAGCATGGGGGACGCCCGGGACTCCCACAATGAGCAGTTCTTC. Translating it yields CASSMGDARDSHNEQFF. Full variable domain (outside the CDR3, taken from reference TRBV11-2 and TRBJ2-1): EAGVAQSPRYKIIEKRQSVAFWCNPISGHATLYWYQQILGQGPKLLIQFQNNGVVDDSQLPKDRFSAERLKGVDSTLKIQPAKLEDSAVYLCASSMGDARDSHNEQFFGPGTRLTVL.

In its sample, this clone was seen once. The chain joins TRBV11-2 to TRBJ1-2; 8 bases line up with TRBD1. V gave up 1 base and J gave up 7 bases; unmatched junction bases: 5. The CDR3 covers 14 residues. Germline CDR1 and CDR2: SGHAT and FQNNGV. The CDR3 DNA is TGTGCCAGCAGCTTAGGCAGGGGGCGCGGTGGCTACACCTTC. Translating it yields CASSLGRGRGGYTF.

The chain recombines TRBV6-2 or TRBV6-3 with TRBJ2-7, with 10 nucleotides matching TRBD1. Germline-derived CDR1 and CDR2 are MNHEY and SVGEGT. This CDR3 has 14 amino acids. The junction had 4 bases not matched to a gene; V was cut back by 6 bases and J by 2 bases. The CDR3 sequence is CASSWGQGTYEQYF. CDR3 in DNA: TGTGCCAGCAGCTGGGGACAGGGGACCTACGAGCAGTACTTC.

This clone was picked up one time. The CDR3 nucleotides are TGCAGCGCTGCGACAGGGGACAATGAGCAGTTCTTC. Amino acids: CSAATGDNEQFF. V and J are TRBV29-1 and TRBJ2-1, with 8 bases identical to TRBD1. The CDR3 runs to 12 residues. With 7 bases clipped from V and 5 bases from J, the junction kept 4 bases outside the gene matches. Germline CDR1 is SQVTM and CDR2 is ANQGSEA.

The chain combines TRBV5-1 with TRBJ1-2; tentative D call: TRBD1 (5 bases). The CDR3 is made up of 15 amino acids. The V gene lost 3 bases and the J gene lost 4 bases, with 16 bases spanning the gap. From germline, CDR1 is SGHRS and CDR2 YFSETQ. The chain's CDR3 is CASSSRAGPTYGYTF. For the CDR3, the DNA is TGCGCCAGCAGCTCCCGGGCAGGGCCGACCTATGGCTACACCTTC. The variable domain in full, with the rest retrieved from reference TRBV5-1 and TRBJ1-2, is KAGVTQTPRYLIKTRGQQVTLSCSPISGHRSVSWYQQTPGQGLQFLFEYFSETQRNKGNFPGRFSGRQFSNSRSEMNVSTLELGDSALYLCASSSRAGPTYGYTFGSGTRLTVV.

CDR3 in DNA: TGTGCCAGTAGTGAATATGGGTCGAGTGCAGGGAAAAAGTTCTTC. This codes for CASSEYGSSAGKKFF. The V and J genes are TRBV19 and TRBJ2-1, with D tentatively TRBD1 (5 bases). Germline V gene data show CDR1 as LNHDA and CDR2 as SQIVND (reference sequence). Trimming removed 5 bases at V and 14 bases at J, with 25 bases between. CDR3 length: 15 amino acids.

The chain recombines TRBV5-4 with TRBJ1-2; 12 nucleotides align to TRBD1. V lost 0 bases to trimming and J lost 3 bases; unmatched junction nucleotides: 9. This CDR3 is built from 18 residues. CDR1 and CDR2 from the germline V gene are SGHNT and YYREEE (reference sequence). Here the CDR3 reads CASSLAGDRGLGYYGYTF. The DNA of the CDR3 is TGTGCCAGCAGCTTGGCTGGGGACAGGGGGCTTGGCTACTATGGCTACACCTTC. The full variable domain, completed using reference TRBV5-4 and TRBJ1-2, is ETGVTQSPTHLIKTRGQQVTLRCSSQSGHNTVSWYQQALGQGPQFIFQYYREEENGRGNFPPRFSGLQFPNYSSELNVNALELDDSALYLCASSLAGDRGLGYYGYTFGSGTRLTVV.

The chain carries TRBV6-5 and TRBJ1-2; 7 positions match TRBD1. The CDR3 runs to 15 residues. V dropped 0 bases and J dropped 2; count of bases not matched to a gene: 3. Germline V gives CDR1 MNHEY, CDR2 SVGAGI. CDR3 residues: CASSYSQTGNYGYTF. The CDR3 DNA is TGTGCCAGCAGTTACTCCCAGACAGGGAACTATGGCTACACCTTC.

This chain connects TRBV5-6 to TRBJ1-6, with a weak D call TRBD1 (5 bases). Trimming took off 7 bases at V and 9 bases at J, with 14 bases between the two ends. CDR1 SGHDT and CDR2 YYEEEE come from the germline V gene. This CDR3 spans 13 amino acids. CDR3 protein: CASGAGRISPLHF. As DNA, the CDR3 is TGTGCCAGCGGGGCTGGAAGGATTTCACCCCTCCACTTT.

This chain connects TRBV20-1 to TRBJ2-5, with 7 bases that match TRBD2. This CDR3 has 11 residues. The germline gives CDR1 DFQATT, CDR2 SNEGSKA (reference sequence). The V gene end was trimmed by 3 bases and the J gene end by 5 bases; junction bases not matched to a gene: 0. In nucleotides, the CDR3 is TGCAGTGCTAGCGGGGGGGAGACCCAGTACTTC. This gives the protein CSASGGETQYF.

The chain combines TRBV11-1 with TRBJ1-2, with D perhaps matching TRBD1 (5 bases). Trimming pared 4 bases from V and 4 bases from J, leaving 13 bases between. This CDR3 is built from 14 residues. From germline, CDR1 is SGHAT and CDR2 FQDESV (reference sequence). CDR3 loop: CASSSLRGGYGYTF. The CDR3 nucleotides are TGTGCCAGCAGCTCCTTAAGGGGCGGCTATGGCTACACCTTC.

This chain links TRBV6-6 with TRBJ1-2; TRBD1 aligns across 7 bases. Germline lookup yields CDR1 MNHNY and CDR2 SVGAGI (reference sequence). This CDR3 has 14 residues. V trimming: 0 bases; J trimming: 8 bases; junction bases outside the gene matches: 6. The CDR3 DNA follows: TGTGCCAGCAGTTACTCGGGCCAGGGGGAAGGCTACACCTTC. As protein: CASSYSGQGEGYTF.

The chain combines TRBV5-1 with TRBJ2-4; a possible D gene is TRBD1 (5 bases). The germline CDR1 and CDR2 sequences are SGHRS and YFSETQ. The ends were cut back, 0 bases at V and 0 bases at J, with 13 bases in the middle. The CDR3 spans 17 residues. DNA for the CDR3: TGCGCCAGCAGCTTGGGAGTCAGGGAATTAGCCAAAAACATTCAGTACTTC. Protein product: CASSLGVRELAKNIQYF.

This chain connects TRBV5-1 to TRBJ2-1; 12 bases agree with TRBD2. Germline V gene lookup returns CDR1 SGHRS and CDR2 YFSETQ. The CDR3 loop spans 15 amino acids. With V trimmed by 2 bases and J by 8 bases, 5 bases remained unmatched. The chain's CDR3 is CASSFRLAGVYEQFF. CDR3 coding DNA: TGCGCCAGCAGCTTCCGACTAGCGGGGGTGTATGAGCAGTTCTTC.

The rearrangement uses TRBV19 and TRBJ2-2; 9 bases are shared with TRBD1. V lost 5 bases, J lost 7 bases, and 8 bases stayed unmatched. Germline V gives CDR1 LNHDA, CDR2 SQIVND (reference sequence). This CDR3 is built from 15 residues. This CDR3 is CASSSGTGFNGELFF. As DNA, the CDR3 is TGTGCCAGTAGTTCCGGGACAGGGTTTAACGGGGAGCTGTTTTTT.

The chain uses TRBV5-1 and TRBJ1-2; no clear D. In germline, CDR1 is SGHRS, CDR2 YFSETQ. Deletions cut 3 bases from V and 4 bases from J, with 16 bases between. The CDR3 is 15 amino acids. Written as DNA, the CDR3 is TGCGCCAGCAGCTCTAACCCGGGAGGCAGCTATGGCTACACCTTC. Translated: CASSSNPGGSYGYTF.

The rearrangement links TRBV11-2 to TRBJ1-1; D remains ambiguous. Trimming shortened V by 3 bases and J by 0 bases, and 11 bases separated the two germline ends. The CDR3 consists of 15 residues. The germline V gene encodes CDR1 SGHAT and CDR2 FQNNGV. The CDR3 DNA is TGTGCCAGCAGCTTCCCATTCCAGATGAACACTGAAGCTTTCTTT. Translated, it gives CASSFPFQMNTEAFF. Using reference TRBV11-2 and TRBJ1-1 for the parts outside the CDR3, the full variable domain is EAGVAQSPRYKIIEKRQSVAFWCNPISGHATLYWYQQILGQGPKLLIQFQNNGVVDDSQLPKDRFSAERLKGVDSTLKIQPAKLEDSAVYLCASSFPFQMNTEAFFGQGTRLTVV.

The V and J genes are TRBV12-5 and TRBJ1-1, with a tentative D call TRBD1 (6 bases). The CDR3 loop spans 15 amino acids. Germline V gives CDR1 LGHNT, CDR2 FRNRAP. V was trimmed by 0 bases and J by 5 bases, leaving 13 bases between them. For the CDR3, the DNA is TGTGCTAGTGGTTTGGTAAGGGGGATAGTAACTGAAGCTTTCTTT. Encoded protein: CASGLVRGIVTEAFF.

The rearrangement uses TRBV7-9 and TRBJ1-6; perhaps TRBD1 as D (6 bases). V was trimmed by 5 bases and J by 7 bases, leaving 15 bases between them. The CDR3 runs 15 residues. From germline, CDR1 is SEHNR and CDR2 FQNEAQ (reference sequence). CDR3 amino acids: CASSQLAGANSPLHF. CDR3 nucleotide sequence: TGTGCCAGCAGCCAGTTGGCAGGGGCGAATTCACCCCTCCACTTT. Using reference TRBV7-9 and TRBJ1-6 for the parts outside the CDR3, the full variable domain is DTGVSQNPRHKITKRGQNVTFRCDPISEHNRLYWYRQTLGQGPEFLTYFQNEAQLEKSRLLSDRFSAERPKGSFSTLEIQRTEQGDSAMYLCASSQLAGANSPLHFGNGTRLTVT.

The rearrangement uses TRBV30 and TRBJ1-1; D might be TRBD1 (6 bases). Trimming left V 0 bases short and J 2 bases short, with 13 bases between. The CDR3 extends over 15 amino acids. CDR1 is GTSNPN, CDR2 SVGIG, per germline (reference sequence). The CDR3, as DNA: TGTGCCTGGAGTGTGTATATACAGGGAAACACTGAAGCTTTCTTT. This encodes CAWSVYIQGNTEAFF.

V is TRBV24-1 and J is TRBJ1-6; D perhaps matches TRBD1 (5 bases). CDR1 and CDR2 from the germline V gene are KGHDR and SFDVKD. This CDR3 is 17 amino acids long. Between the trimmed V and J ends, which lost 3 bases and 0 bases, there was a span of 11 bases. The CDR3, as DNA: TGTGCCACCAGTGATGGACACGGCCTCTCCTATAATTCACCCCTCCACTTT. Translated: CATSDGHGLSYNSPLHF.

V is TRBV7-9 and J is TRBJ2-6; weak D call: TRBD2 (6 bases). The CDR3 sequence is 17 residues long. Germline lookup yields CDR1 SEHNR and CDR2 FQNEAQ (reference sequence). Trimming pared 5 bases from V and 0 bases from J, leaving 14 bases between. CDR3 sequence: CASSRTVGGSGANVLTF. The CDR3 DNA reads TGTGCCAGCAGCCGGACGGTGGGAGGCTCTGGGGCCAACGTCCTGACTTTC.